The subject of this entry is one T cell receptor (beta chain). The data stem from a study of glioma-infiltrating T cells after dendritic cell vaccination. The CDR3 length is 13 residues. Trimming left V 7 bases short and J 1 base short, with 8 bases between. Germline V gene sequence: CDR1 GTSNPN, CDR2 SVGIG (reference sequence). The PCR used 60 V beta and 13 J beta primers. The data were produced by immunoSEQ multiplex PCR, yet TCRdb's version contains in-frame clones alone and is incomplete. In the table there are around 60,000 clones, around nine tenths of which are singletons. Stated time point: after dendritic cell vaccination, including at tumor progression/relapse. Isocitrate dehydrogenase mutation was absent in all glioblastoma patients. Blood PBMC samples: pre-vaccination, two weeks post third vaccination, and at tumor progression.

V and J are TRBV30 and TRBJ2-6; unclear D gene. This receptor was obtained from a human donor with glioblastoma. The sample consisted of blood, taken after dendritic cell vaccination. Here the CDR3 reads CAYGGSGANVLTF. The CDR3, as DNA: TGTGCCTATGGCGGATCTGGGGCCAACGTCCTGACTTTC.